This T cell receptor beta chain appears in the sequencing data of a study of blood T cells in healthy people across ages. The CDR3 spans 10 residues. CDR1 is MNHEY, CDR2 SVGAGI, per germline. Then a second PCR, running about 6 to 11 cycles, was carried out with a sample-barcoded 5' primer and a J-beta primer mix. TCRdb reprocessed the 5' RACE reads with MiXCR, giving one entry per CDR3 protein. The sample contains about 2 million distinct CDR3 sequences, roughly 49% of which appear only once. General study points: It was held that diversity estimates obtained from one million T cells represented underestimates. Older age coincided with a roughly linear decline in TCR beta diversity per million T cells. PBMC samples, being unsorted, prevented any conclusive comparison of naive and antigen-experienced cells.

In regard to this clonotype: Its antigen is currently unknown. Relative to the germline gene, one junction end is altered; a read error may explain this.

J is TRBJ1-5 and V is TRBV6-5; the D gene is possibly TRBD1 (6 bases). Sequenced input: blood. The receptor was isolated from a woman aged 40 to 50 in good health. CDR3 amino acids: CVAGDQPQHF. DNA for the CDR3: TGCGTAGCAGGGGATCAGCCCCAGCATTTT.